The sequence of this T cell receptor (beta chain) was determined in a study of memory CD4+ T cells and cytomegalovirus serostatus. Study overall: Donors were healthy Belgian adults, fewer than ten CMV seropositive and about 24 seronegative.

Single viable CD3+CD4+CD8-CD45RO+ cells were sorted as the memory CD4+ T cells. Serum IgG to CMV pp150, pp28, p38 and p52 defined serostatus. CD4+ T cells were isolated by positive magnetic selection. The V gene's germline CDR1 is SEHNR and CDR2 FQNEAQ (reference sequence). V dropped 5 bases and J dropped 5; count of bases not matched to a gene: 1. This CDR3 has 12 amino acids. In the original workflow: Out-of-frame sequences were removed, leaving a few million distinct TCRbeta sequences. The protocol was immunoSEQ multiplex PCR, while the TCRdb copy is restricted to in-frame clones and leaves out a portion. V and J calls plus clone size are reproduced from that table; the DNA served to infer D and trimming. The data hold 50,000 to 60,000 clones, with 82% observed a single time.

This rearrangement joins TRBV7-9 to TRBJ2-3; 7 nucleotides match TRBD2. The origin of this receptor is an adult in good health and CMV-seronegative. What was sequenced was memory CD4+ T cells from blood. Here the CDR3 reads CASSPSGDTQYF. The CDR3 nucleotides are TGTGCCAGCAGCCCTAGCGGAGATACGCAGTATTTT.